This TCR beta chain is from a study of shared T cell receptors in the human thymus. The CDR3 is 15 amino acids. The germline V gene has CDR1 MNHEY and CDR2 SMNVEV (reference sequence). Trimming left V 8 bases short and J 5 bases short, with 20 bases between. The repertoire was sequenced with immunoSEQ multiplex PCR; TCRdb's copy has only in-frame clones and lacks some. The data contain 630,000 or so clones, approximately 87% of them singletons. This same sample was also taken into another study, of human thymus T cells. In that study: It was healthy Finnish infants having corrective surgery for congenital heart defects who were the donors. Resections from corrective heart surgery provided thymus tissue. The authors found apparently biased V and J gene usage in thymic and blood repertoires. Related reports documented highly overlapping thymic repertoires among unrelated individuals.

This sequence was found in a boy under two years old with a congenital heart defect. Sequencing was performed on thymocytes. The gene calls are TRBV27 and TRBJ2-3; a possible D gene is TRBD2 (7 bases). The CDR3 DNA sequence: TGTGCCAGCGGAGGGGGGGCCGGGCTGGGAGATACGCAGTATTTT. Its translation: CASGGGAGLGDTQYF.